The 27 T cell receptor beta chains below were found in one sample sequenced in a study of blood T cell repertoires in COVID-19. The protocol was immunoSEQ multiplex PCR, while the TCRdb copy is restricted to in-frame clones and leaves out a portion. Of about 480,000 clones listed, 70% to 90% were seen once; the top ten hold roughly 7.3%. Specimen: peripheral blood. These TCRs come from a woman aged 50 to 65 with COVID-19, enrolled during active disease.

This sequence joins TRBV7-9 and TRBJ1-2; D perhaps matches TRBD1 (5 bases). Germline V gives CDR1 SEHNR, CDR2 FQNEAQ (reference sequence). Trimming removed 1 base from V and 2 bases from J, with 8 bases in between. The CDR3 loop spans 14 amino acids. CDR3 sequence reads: CASSLVTGNYGYTF. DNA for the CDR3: TGTGCCAGCAGCTTAGTCACAGGAAACTATGGCTACACCTTC.

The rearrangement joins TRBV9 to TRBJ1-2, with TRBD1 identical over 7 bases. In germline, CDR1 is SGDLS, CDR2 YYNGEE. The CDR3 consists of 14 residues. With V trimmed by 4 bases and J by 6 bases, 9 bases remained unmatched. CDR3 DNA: TGTGCCAGCAGCCCGACTCGGACAGGCCATGGCTACACCTTC. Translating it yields CASSPTRTGHGYTF.

CDR3 nucleotides: TGCGCCAGCAGCACCGCAGGGTCGGGACTAGCGGGTCAAAATGAGCAGTTCTTC. It translates to CASSTAGSGLAGQNEQFF. The chain couples TRBV5-1 to TRBJ2-1, with TRBD2 identical over 12 bases. Trimming removed 4 bases from V and 7 bases from J; junction bases left unmatched: 15. The germline gives CDR1 SGHRS, CDR2 YFSETQ. The CDR3 sequence is 18 residues long.

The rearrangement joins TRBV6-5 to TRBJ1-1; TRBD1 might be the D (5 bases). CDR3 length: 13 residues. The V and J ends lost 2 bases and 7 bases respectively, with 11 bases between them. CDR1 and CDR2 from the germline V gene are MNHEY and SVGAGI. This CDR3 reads CASSYGGGGEAFF. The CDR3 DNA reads TGTGCCAGCAGTTACGGTGGGGGGGGTGAAGCTTTCTTT.

The CDR3 loop is CASSPSGVPYEQYF. The DNA of the CDR3 is TGTGCCAGCAGCCCCTCGGGGGTTCCCTACGAGCAGTACTTC. The chain joins TRBV9 to TRBJ2-7, with D possibly TRBD2 on 6 matching bases. The CDR3 spans 14 residues. Between the trimmed V and J ends, which lost 4 bases and 2 bases, there was a span of 13 bases. Germline V gene sequence: CDR1 SGDLS, CDR2 YYNGEE.

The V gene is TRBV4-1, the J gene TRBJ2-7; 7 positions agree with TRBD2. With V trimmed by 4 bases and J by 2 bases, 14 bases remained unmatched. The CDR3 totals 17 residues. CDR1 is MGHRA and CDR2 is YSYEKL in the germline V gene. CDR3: CASSPQGGAGTPYEQYF. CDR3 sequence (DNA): TGCGCCAGCAGCCCCCAGGGAGGGGCAGGGACCCCCTACGAGCAGTACTTC.

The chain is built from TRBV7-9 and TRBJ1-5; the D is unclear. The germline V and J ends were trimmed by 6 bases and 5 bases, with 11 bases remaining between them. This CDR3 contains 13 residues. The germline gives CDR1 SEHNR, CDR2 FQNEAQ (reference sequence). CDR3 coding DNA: TGTGCCAGCAGTTTCGGGGAGCATCAGCCCCAGCATTTT. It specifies CASSFGEHQPQHF.

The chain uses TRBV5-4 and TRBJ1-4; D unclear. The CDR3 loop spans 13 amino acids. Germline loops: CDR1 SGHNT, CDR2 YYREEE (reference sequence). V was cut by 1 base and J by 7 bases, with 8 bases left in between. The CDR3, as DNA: TGTGCCAGCAGCTTGTTTTTCGGTGAAAAACTGTTTTTT. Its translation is CASSLFFGEKLFF.

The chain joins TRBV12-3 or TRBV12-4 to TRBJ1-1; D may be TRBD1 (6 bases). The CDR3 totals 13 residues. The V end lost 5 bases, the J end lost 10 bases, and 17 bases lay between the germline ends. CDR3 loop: CASSLGGGSGAFF. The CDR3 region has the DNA TGTGCCAGCAGTCTAGGGGGGGGATCGGGAGCTTTCTTT.

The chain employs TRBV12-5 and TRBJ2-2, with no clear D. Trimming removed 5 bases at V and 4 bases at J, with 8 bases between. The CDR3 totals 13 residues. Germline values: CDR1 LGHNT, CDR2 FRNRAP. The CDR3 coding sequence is TGTGCTAGTGGTCCAGGTACCACCGGGGAGCTGTTTTTT. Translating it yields CASGPGTTGELFF.

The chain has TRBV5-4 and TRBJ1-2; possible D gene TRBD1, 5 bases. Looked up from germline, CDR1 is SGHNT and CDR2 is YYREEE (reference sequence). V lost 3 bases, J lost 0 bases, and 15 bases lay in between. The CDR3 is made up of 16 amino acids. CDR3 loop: CASSSISRGSNYGYTF. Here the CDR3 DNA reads TGTGCCAGCAGCTCCATTTCCCGGGGGTCTAACTATGGCTACACCTTC.

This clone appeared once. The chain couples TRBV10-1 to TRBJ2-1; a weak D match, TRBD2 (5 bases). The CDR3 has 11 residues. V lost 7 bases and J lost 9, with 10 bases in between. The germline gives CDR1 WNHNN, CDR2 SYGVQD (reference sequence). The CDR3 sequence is CASTSSGEQFF. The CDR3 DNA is TGCGCCAGCACTAGCTCGGGTGAGCAGTTCTTC.

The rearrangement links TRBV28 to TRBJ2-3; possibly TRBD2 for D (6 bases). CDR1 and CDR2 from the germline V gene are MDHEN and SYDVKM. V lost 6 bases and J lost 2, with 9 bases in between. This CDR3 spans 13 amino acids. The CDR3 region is CASRAGYTDTQYF. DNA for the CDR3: TGTGCCAGCAGGGCGGGGTACACAGATACGCAGTATTTT. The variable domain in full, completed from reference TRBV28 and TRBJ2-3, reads DVKVTQSSRYLVKRTGEKVFLECVQDMDHENMFWYRQDPGLGLRLIYFSYDVKMKEKGDIPEGYSVSREKKERFSLILESASTNQTSMYLCASRAGYTDTQYFGPGTRLTVL.

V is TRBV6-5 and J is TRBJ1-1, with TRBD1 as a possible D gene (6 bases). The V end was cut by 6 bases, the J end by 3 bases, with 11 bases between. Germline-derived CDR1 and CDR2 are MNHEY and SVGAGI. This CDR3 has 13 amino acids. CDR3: CASSLYRDTEAFF. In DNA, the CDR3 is TGTGCCAGCAGCCTATACAGGGACACTGAAGCTTTCTTT.

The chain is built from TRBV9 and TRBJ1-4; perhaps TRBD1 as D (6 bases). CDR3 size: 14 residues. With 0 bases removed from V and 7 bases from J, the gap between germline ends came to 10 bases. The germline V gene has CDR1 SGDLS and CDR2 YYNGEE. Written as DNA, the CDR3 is TGTGCCAGCAGCGTAGAGGGGGGGACTGAAAAACTGTTTTTT. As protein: CASSVEGGTEKLFF.

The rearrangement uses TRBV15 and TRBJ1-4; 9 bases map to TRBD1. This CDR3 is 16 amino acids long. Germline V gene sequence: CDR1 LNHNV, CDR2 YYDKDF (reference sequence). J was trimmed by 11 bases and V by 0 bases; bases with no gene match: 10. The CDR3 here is CATSRELGTGRLKLFF. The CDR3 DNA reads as TGTGCCACCAGCAGAGAATTGGGGACAGGGCGCCTGAAACTGTTTTTT. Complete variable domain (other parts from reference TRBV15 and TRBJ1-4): DAMVIQNPRYQVTQFGKPVTLSCSQTLNHNVMYWYQQKSSQAPKLLFHYYDKDFNNEADTPDNFQSRRPNTSFCFLDIRSPGLGDTAMYLCATSRELGTGRLKLFFGSGTQLSVL.

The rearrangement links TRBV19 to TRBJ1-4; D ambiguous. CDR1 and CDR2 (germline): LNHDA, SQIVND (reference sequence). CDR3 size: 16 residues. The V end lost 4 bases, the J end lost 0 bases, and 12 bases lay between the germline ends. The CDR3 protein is CASSSAAGATNEKLFF. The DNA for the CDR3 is TGTGCCAGTAGTAGTGCCGCCGGGGCAACTAATGAAAAACTGTTTTTT.

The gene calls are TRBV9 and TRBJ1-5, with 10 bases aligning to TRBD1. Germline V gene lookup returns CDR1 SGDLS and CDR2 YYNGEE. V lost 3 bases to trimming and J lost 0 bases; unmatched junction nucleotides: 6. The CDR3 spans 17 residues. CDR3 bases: TGTGCCAGCAGCGCGGGACAGGGGAAAACTAGCAATCAGCCCCAGCATTTT. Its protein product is CASSAGQGKTSNQPQHF.

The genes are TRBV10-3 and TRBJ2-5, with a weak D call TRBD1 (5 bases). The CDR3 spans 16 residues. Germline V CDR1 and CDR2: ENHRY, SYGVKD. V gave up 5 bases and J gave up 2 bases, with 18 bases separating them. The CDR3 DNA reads TGTGCCATCAGTACCGACAGAAATTACGGTCAAGAGACCCAGTACTTC. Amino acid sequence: CAISTDRNYGQETQYF.

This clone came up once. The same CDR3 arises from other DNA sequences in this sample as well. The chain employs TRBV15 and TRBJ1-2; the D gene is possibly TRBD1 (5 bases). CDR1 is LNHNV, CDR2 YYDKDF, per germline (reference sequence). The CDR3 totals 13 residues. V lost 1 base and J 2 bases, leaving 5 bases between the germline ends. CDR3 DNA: TGTGCCACCAGCAGAGGACAGAACTATGGCTACACCTTC. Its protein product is CATSRGQNYGYTF.

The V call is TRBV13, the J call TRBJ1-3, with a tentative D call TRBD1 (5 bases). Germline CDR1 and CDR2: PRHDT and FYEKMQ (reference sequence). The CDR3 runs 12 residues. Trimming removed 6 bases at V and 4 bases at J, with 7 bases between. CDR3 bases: TGTGCCAGCAGGCAGGGCGGAAACACCATATATTTT. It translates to CASRQGGNTIYF.

The DNA for the CDR3 is TGTGCCACGCGCAACACAGATACGCAGTATTTT. As protein: CATRNTDTQYF. The V gene is TRBV10-3, the J gene TRBJ2-3; D uncertain. V was cut by 10 bases and J by 2 bases, with 7 bases left in between. Germline V lookup: CDR1 ENHRY, CDR2 SYGVKD. The CDR3 runs 11 residues.

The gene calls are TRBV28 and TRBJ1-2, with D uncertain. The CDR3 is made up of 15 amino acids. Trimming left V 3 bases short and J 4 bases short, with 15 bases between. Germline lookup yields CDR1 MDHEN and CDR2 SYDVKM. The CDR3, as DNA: TGTGCCAGCAGTTTGGTGTCAGGTGCCTTCTATGGCTACACCTTC. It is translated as CASSLVSGAFYGYTF.

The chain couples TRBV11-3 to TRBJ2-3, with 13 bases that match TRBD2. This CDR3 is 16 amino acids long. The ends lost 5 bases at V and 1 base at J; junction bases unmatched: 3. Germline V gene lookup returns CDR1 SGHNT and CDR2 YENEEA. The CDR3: CASSLGTSGGTDTQYF. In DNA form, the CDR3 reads TGTGCCAGCAGCCTGGGGACTAGCGGGGGCACAGATACGCAGTATTTT.

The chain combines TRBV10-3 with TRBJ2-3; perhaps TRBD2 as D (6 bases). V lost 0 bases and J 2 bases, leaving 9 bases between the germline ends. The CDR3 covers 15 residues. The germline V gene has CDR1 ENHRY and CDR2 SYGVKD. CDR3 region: CAISESRTTTDTQYF. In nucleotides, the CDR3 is TGTGCCATCAGTGAGTCCCGGACTACCACAGATACGCAGTATTTT.

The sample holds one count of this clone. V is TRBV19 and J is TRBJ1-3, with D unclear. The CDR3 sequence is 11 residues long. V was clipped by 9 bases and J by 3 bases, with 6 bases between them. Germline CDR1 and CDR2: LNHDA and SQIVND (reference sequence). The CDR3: CASCIGNTIYF. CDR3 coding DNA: TGTGCCAGCTGTATTGGAAACACCATATATTTT.

Written as DNA, the CDR3 is TGTGCCAGCAGTTTAGCCGCTGAGGGGGGGTCGATTCTCAATGAGCAGTTCTTC. Translating it yields CASSLAAEGGSILNEQFF. This chain joins TRBV28 and TRBJ2-1, with a weak D call TRBD2 (7 bases). Germline V gene data show CDR1 as MDHEN and CDR2 as SYDVKM. The CDR3 has 18 amino acids. V was clipped by 2 bases and J by 6 bases, with 23 bases between them.